Sequencing of this T cell receptor (beta chain) was carried out in a study of blood T cell repertoires in COVID-19. About the research overall: In each case, the material was cDNA or gDNA derived from T cells, B-cell-depleted T cells, or PBMCs.

CDR3 length equals 17 residues. J lost 4 bases, V lost 4 bases, and 14 bases had no gene match. CDR1 SGHRS and CDR2 YFSETQ come from the germline V gene. Per the original data handling: Amplification from reference gene primers served as the basis for estimated nucleated cell counts. Libraries were prepared by immunoSEQ multiplex PCR; TCRdb keeps only in-frame clonotypes and omits some of them. From that table come the V and J calls and clone size; the DNA was used to work out D and trimming. The sample consists of some 30,000 clones, 85% of them appearing once. The sequencing sample was made of peripheral blood. This sequence originates from a woman in her fifties or sixties with active COVID-19. V usage is TRBV5-1 and J usage is TRBJ1-2; 9 bases agree with TRBD1. The CDR3 DNA reads TGCGCCAGCAGCAAGGACAGGGGAGGGTTTAACTTCTATGGCTACACCTTC. As protein: CASSKDRGGFNFYGYTF.